This record concerns one TCR beta chain sequence. This sample is part of a study of blood T cell repertoires in COVID-19. Clones were sequenced by immunoSEQ multiplex PCR, and TCRdb holds only the in-frame ones, with some missing. This sample yields 370,000 or so clones, of which roughly 86% are seen a single time; 0.85% to 1.3% belongs to the top ten. This CDR3 contains 13 residues. Unmatched junction bases numbered 9, after V lost 3 bases and J lost 11 bases. Sequenced input: peripheral blood. This receptor was taken from a human donor with acute or convalescent COVID-19. The donor label of this sample is uncertain. The gene calls are TRBV12-3 or TRBV12-4 and TRBJ1-1; 7 positions match TRBD1. Here the CDR3 DNA reads TGTGCCAGCAGTTTCGGTCAGGGGGTTGGGGCTTTCTTT. This encodes CASSFGQGVGAFF.